This T cell receptor (beta chain) was recorded in a study of cytomegalovirus exposure and HLA in healthy donors. The sample holds a few counts of this clone. Its matching antigen is unknown. Study outcomes and limitations: Reported findings show TCR beta sequences accurately forecast HLA-A and HLA-B alleles in most subjects.

Germline trimming cut 1 base from V and 13 bases from J; bases unmatched to any gene: 4. Germline V gene data show CDR1 as MNHNS and CDR2 as SASEGT. There are 13 residues in the CDR3. The PCR used 60 Vbeta and 13 Jbeta primers. Here immunoSEQ multiplex PCR was the method, and the copy in TCRdb shows in-frame clones only, minus some. This sample yields 190,000 or so clones, of which 79% are seen a single time; 1.5% belongs to the top ten. The V call is TRBV6-1, the J call TRBJ1-6; 7 nucleotides align to TRBD1. Material for sequencing was PBMCs. This clonotype was obtained from a girl between 5 and 17 years old in good health and CMV-seropositive. The CDR3 DNA reads TGTGCCAGCAGTGAAGGACAGGGTGCCCCCCTCCACTTT. Its translation is CASSEGQGAPLHF.